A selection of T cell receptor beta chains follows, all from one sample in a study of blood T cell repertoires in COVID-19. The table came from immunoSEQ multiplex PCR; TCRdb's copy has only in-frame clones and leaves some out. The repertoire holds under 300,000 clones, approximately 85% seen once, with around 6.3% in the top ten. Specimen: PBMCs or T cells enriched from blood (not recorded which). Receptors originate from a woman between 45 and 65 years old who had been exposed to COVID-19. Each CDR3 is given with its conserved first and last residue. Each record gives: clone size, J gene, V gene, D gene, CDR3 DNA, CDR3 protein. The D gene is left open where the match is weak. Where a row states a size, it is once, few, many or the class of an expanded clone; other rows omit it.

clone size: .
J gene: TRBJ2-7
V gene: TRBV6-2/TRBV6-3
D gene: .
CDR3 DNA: TGTGCCAGCAGTTATACGACTTTCCCCAGCGAGCAGTACTTC
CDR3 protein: CASSYTTFPSEQYF

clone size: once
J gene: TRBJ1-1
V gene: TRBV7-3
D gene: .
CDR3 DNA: TGTGCCAGCAGCTTAACTAATCGGGGAAACCATGACTCGAACACTGAAGCTTTCTTT
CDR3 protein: CASSLTNRGNHDSNTEAFF

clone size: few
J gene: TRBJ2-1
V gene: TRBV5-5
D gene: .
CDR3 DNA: TGTGCCAGCACCTTGGGTCGTAATGAGCAGTTCTTC
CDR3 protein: CASTLGRNEQFF

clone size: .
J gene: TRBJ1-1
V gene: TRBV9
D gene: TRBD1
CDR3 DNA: TGTGCCAGCAGCACAGGACAGGCCGCGAACACTGAAGCTTTCTTT
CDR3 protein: CASSTGQAANTEAFF

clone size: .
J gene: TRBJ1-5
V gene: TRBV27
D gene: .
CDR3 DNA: TGTGCCAGCAGTCCTACGGGCCTCCTGGAGGGCAATCAGCCCCAGCATTTT
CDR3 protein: CASSPTGLLEGNQPQHF

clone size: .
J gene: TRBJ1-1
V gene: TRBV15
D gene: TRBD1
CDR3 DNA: TGTGCCACCAGCATCCCGGGACAGGGGTTAAAAAATGAAGCTTTCTTT
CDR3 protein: CATSIPGQGLKNEAFF

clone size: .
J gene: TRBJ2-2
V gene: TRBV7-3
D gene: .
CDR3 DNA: TGTGCCAGCAGCTTAAATAAGGGGACCGGGGAGCTGTTTTTT
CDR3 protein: CASSLNKGTGELFF

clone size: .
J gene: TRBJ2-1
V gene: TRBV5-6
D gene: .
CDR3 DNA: TGTGCCAGCAGCTTCTATCTTCCTCAGGGGAAGGACAATGAGCAGTTCTTC
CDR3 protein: CASSFYLPQGKDNEQFF

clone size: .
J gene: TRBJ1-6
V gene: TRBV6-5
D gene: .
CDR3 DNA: TGTGCCAGCAGTTACGGTACAGGAGATAATTCACCCCTCCACTTT
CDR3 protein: CASSYGTGDNSPLHF

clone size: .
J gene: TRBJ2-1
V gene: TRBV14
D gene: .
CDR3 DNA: TGTGCCAGCAGCCAGTTCTATGGTGAGCAGTTCTTC
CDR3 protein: CASSQFYGEQFF

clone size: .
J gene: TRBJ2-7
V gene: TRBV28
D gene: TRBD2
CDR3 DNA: TGTGCCAGCAGTCCCGCGGGGGGGCGAACCTACGAGCAGTACTTC
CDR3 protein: CASSPAGGRTYEQYF

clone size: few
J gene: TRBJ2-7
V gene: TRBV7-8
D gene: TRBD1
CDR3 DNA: TGTGCCAGCAGCCCCTACCTACAGGGGTCCTACGAGCAGTACTTC
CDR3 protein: CASSPYLQGSYEQYF

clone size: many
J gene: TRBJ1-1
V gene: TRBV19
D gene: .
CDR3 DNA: TGTGCCAGTAGTATAGCTTGGCAGGGAGGAACTGAAGCTTTCTTT
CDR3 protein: CASSIAWQGGTEAFF

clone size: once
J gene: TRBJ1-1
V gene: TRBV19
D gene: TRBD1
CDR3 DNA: TGTGCCAGTAGTCGGGACAGGGTAGGATCTGAAGCTTTCTTT
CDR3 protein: CASSRDRVGSEAFF

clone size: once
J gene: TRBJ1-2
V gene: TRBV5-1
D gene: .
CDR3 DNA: TGCGCCAGCAGCTTGGGAACACAGGGTTACTATGGCTACACCTTC
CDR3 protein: CASSLGTQGYYGYTF

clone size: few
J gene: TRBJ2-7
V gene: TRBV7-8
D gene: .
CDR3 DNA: TGTGCCAGCAGCCGGGGGACAGCAGGGATCTCTCCGTACGAGCAGTACTTC
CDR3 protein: CASSRGTAGISPYEQYF

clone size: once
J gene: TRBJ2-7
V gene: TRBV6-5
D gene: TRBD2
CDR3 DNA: TGTGCCAGCAGTTGGGAGGGCTACGAGCAGTACTTC
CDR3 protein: CASSWEGYEQYF

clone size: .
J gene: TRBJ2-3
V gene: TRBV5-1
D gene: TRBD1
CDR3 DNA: TGCGCCAGCAGCTTGGGACAGGGGTCTGGCACAGATACGCAGTATTTT
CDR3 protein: CASSLGQGSGTDTQYF

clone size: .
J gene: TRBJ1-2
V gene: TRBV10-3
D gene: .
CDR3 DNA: TGTGCCATCAGTGGGGGGGGTATGGGAGTAGCTAACTATGGCTACACCTTC
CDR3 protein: CAISGGGMGVANYGYTF

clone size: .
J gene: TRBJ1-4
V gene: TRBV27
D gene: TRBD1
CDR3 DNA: TGTGCCAGCAGTTTATTTAGGACAGGGAAGGAAAAACTGTTTTTT
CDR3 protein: CASSLFRTGKEKLFF

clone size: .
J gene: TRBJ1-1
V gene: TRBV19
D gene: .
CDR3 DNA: TGTGCCAGTAGTTGGGGCCTTGCCACTGAAGCTTTCTTT
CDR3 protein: CASSWGLATEAFF

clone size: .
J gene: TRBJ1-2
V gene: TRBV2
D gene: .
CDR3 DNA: TGTGCCAGCAGGGGCGACAGCGTGATCTATGGCTACACCTTC
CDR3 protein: CASRGDSVIYGYTF

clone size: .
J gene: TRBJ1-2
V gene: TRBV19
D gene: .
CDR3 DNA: TGTGCCAGTAGTACCCGAACGGGACAACTCCATGGCTACACCTTC
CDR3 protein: CASSTRTGQLHGYTF

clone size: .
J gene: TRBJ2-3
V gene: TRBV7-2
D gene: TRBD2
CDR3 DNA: TGTGCCAGCAGCTTAGATAGCGGGGGGACAGATACGCAGTATTTT
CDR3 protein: CASSLDSGGTDTQYF

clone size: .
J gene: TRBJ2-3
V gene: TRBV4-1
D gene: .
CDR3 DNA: TGCGCCAGCAGCCACGCCTGGACGGCAGCAGAGGGTACGCAGTATTTT
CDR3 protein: CASSHAWTAAEGTQYF

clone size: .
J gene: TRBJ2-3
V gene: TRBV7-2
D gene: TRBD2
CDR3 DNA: TGTGCCAGCAGCCCCGTAGCGGGGGGGCCCGCTACGCAGTATTTT
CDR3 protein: CASSPVAGGPATQYF

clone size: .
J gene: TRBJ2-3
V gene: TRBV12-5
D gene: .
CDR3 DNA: TGTGCTAGTGGAGGACTCAGCACAGATACGCAGTATTTT
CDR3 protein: CASGGLSTDTQYF

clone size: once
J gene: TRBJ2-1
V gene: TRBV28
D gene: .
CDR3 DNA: TGTGCCAGCAGGCGGTCGCAGAATTATTACAATGAGCAGTTCTTC
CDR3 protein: CASRRSQNYYNEQFF

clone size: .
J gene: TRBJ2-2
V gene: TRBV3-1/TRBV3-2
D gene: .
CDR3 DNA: TGTGCCAGCAGCCCAATTAGGTGGAGCGGGGAGCTGTTTTTT
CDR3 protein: CASSPIRWSGELFF

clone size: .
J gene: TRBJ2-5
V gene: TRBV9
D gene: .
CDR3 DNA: TGTGCCAGCAGCGTAGGTTCAACCGGGGAGACCCAGTACTTC
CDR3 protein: CASSVGSTGETQYF

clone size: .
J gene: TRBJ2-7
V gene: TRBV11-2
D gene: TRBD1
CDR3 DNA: TGTGCCAGCAGCTTTTCCTCCGGGACAGGGGGTCTGAGGTACGAGCAGTACTTC
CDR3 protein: CASSFSSGTGGLRYEQYF

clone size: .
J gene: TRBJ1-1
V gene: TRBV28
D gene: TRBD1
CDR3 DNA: TGTGCCAGCAGTTTGTCCTCGGGACAGGTTCAAGCTTTCTTT
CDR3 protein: CASSLSSGQVQAFF

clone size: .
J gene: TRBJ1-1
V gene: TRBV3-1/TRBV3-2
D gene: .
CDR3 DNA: TGTGCCAGCAGCCAAGATATTCGCGGGGAAGCTTTCTTT
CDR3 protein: CASSQDIRGEAFF

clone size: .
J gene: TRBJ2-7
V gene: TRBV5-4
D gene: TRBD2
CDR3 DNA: TGTGCCAGCAGCCCGGGACTAGCGGGGGGTATAAGCGAGCAGTACTTC
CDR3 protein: CASSPGLAGGISEQYF

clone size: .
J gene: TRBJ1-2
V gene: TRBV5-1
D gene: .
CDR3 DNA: TGCGCCAGCAGCCCACAAGCGGGGGGGCAGACCAGAGGCTACACCTTC
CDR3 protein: CASSPQAGGQTRGYTF

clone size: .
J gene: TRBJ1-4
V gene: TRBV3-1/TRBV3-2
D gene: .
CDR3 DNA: TGTGCCAGCAGTTCAACGGGGGAAAAACTGTTTTTT
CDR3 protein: CASSSTGEKLFF

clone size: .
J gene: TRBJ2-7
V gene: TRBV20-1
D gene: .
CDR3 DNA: TGCAGTGCTAGTGGAATTTCAACAGGTACGAGGAACGAGCAGTACTTC
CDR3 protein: CSASGISTGTRNEQYF

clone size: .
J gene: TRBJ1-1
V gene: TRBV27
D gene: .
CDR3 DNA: TGTGCCAGCAGTATTAACAGGGTAACTGAAGCTTTCTTT
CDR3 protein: CASSINRVTEAFF

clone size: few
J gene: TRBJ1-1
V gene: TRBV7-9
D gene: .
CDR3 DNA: TGTGCCAGCAGCTTAGTGGGACTCTTGAACACTGAAGCTTTCTTT
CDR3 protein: CASSLVGLLNTEAFF

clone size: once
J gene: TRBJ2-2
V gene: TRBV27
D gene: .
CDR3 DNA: TGTGCCAGCAGTTTGGGCAGAACCGGGGAGCTGTTTTTT
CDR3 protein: CASSLGRTGELFF

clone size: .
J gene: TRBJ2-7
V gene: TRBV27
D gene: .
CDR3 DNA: TGTGCCAGCAGTTTCACAGGCGCCCCCCTTTCCTACGAGCAGTACTTC
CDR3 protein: CASSFTGAPLSYEQYF

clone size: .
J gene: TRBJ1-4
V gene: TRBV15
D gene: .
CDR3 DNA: TGTGCCACCAGCCCCCGACCGTCGGAGGATGAAAAACTGTTTTTT
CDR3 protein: CATSPRPSEDEKLFF

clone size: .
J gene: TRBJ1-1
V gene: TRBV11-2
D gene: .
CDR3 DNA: TGTGCCAGCAGCTTGTCTCAGGATCATGAAGCTTTCTTT
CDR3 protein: CASSLSQDHEAFF